By sample share, the clone carrying this T cell receptor (beta chain) is medium-sized. Its specificity is unknown. Trimming removed 5 bases at V and 6 bases at J, with 14 bases between. The CDR3 is 15 amino acids. In the original analysis: Clinicopathological groups of papillary thyroid cancer showed CDR3 differences that were used to build a distant-metastasis classifier. MiXCR was used by TCRdb to re-call the PCR reads. These V and J calls are TCRdb output, not the study's own analysis. The sample records fewer than 6,000 clones, roughly 25% being singletons. This record comes from a study of metastatic and nonmetastatic thyroid tumors. Study information: Both malignant and benign thyroid patients supplied peripheral blood and tumor or nodule tissue samples, across which the repertoires of these patients were then compared.

General study points: Significantly higher TCR beta diversity was reportedly seen in malignant thyroid tumors than benign nodules, in blood and tumor.

No patient received treatment before thyroid surgery. This sequence originates from a male donor with papillary thyroid cancer or a benign thyroid nodule (not recorded which). Some clones in this sample may be carry-over from other donors' samples. Input material: adjacent normal tissue. This chain uses TRBV12-3 or TRBV12-4 with TRBJ1-6; D is unresolved. CDR3 DNA sequence: TGTGCCAGCAGTCCCTCGGGGTCTGCTAATTCACCCCTCCACTTT. Protein product: CASSPSGSANSPLHF.